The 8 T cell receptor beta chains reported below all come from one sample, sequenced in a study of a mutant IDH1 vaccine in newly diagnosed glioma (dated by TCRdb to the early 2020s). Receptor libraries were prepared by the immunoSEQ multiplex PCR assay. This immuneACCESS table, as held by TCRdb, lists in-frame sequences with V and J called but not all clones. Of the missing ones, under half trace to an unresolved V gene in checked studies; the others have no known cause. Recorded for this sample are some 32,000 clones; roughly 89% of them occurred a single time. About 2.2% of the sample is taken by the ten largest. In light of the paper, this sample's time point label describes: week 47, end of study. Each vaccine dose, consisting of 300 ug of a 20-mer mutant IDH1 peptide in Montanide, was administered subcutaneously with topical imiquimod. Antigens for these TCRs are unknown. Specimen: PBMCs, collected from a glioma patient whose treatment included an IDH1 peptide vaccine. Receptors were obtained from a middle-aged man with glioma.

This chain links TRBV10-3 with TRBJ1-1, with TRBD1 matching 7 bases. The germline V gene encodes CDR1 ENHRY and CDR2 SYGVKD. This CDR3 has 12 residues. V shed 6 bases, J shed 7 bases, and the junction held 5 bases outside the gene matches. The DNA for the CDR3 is TGTGCCATCAGGGGCCGGGACAGTGAAGCTTTCTTT. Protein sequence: CAIRGRDSEAFF.

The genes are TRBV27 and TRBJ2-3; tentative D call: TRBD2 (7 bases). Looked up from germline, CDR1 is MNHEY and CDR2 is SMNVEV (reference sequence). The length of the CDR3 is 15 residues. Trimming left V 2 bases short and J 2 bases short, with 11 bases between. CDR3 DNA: TGTGCCAGCAGTTTAGGGGGGGGCCCCACAGATACGCAGTATTTT. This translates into CASSLGGGPTDTQYF.

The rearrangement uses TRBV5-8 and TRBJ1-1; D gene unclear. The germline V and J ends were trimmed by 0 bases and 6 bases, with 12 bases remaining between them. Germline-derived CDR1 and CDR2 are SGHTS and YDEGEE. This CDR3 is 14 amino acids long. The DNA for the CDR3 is TGTGCCAGCAGCTTGGTAGGGAAAGGAGCTGAAGCTTTCTTT. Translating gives CASSLVGKGAEAFF.

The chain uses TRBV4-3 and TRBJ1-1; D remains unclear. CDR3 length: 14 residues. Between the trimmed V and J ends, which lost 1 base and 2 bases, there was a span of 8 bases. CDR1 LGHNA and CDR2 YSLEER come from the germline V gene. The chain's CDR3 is CASSQVNTNTEAFF. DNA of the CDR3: TGCGCCAGCAGCCAAGTAAACACCAACACTGAAGCTTTCTTT.

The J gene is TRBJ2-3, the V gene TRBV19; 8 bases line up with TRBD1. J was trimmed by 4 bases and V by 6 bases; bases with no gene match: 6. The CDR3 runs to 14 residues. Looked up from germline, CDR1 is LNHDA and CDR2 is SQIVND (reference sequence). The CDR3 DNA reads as TGTGCCAGTAGCAGCGGACAGGGCCCAGATACGCAGTATTTT. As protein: CASSSGQGPDTQYF.

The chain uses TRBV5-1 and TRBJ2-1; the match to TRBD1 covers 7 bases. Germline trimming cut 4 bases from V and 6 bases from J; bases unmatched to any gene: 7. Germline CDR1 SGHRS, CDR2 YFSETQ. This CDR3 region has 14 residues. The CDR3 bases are TGCGCCAGCAGCCTAAGACAGGGTCTCAATGAGCAGTTCTTC. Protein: CASSLRQGLNEQFF.

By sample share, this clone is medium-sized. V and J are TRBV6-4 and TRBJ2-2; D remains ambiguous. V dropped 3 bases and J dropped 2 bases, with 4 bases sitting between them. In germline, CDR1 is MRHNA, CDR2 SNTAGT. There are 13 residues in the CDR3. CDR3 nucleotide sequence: TGTGCCAGCAGTGAGACAAACACCGGGGAGCTGTTTTTT. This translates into CASSETNTGELFF.

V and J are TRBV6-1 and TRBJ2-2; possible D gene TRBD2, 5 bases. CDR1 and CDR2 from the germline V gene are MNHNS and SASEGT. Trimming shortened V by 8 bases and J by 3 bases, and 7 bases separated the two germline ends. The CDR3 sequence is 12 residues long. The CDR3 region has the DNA TGTGCCAGCGCGGGTTACACCGGGGAGCTGTTTTTT. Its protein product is CASAGYTGELFF.